The next 25 T cell receptor beta chains were all read from a single sample in a study of cytomegalovirus exposure and HLA in healthy donors. This PCR relied on a set of 60 Vbeta primers and 13 Jbeta primers. The protocol was immunoSEQ multiplex PCR, while the TCRdb copy is restricted to in-frame clones and leaves out a portion. Of 130,000 or so clones listed, 70% to 75% are singletons. Sequenced sample: PBMCs. Every receptor here comes from a woman aged 40 to 50 in good health and CMV-seropositive.

This chain links TRBV28 with TRBJ1-2; the match to TRBD1 covers 7 bases. Germline CDR1 reads MDHEN; CDR2 reads SYDVKM. The CDR3 runs 17 residues. J was trimmed by 3 bases and V by 4 bases; bases with no gene match: 14. CDR3 in amino acids: CASSSPGQGGVYYGYTF. The CDR3 DNA follows: TGTGCCAGCAGTTCCCCGGGGCAGGGGGGCGTTTACTATGGCTACACCTTC.

This clone showed up just a few times. The J gene is TRBJ2-1, the V gene TRBV6-4, with 11 bases that match TRBD2. CDR3 length: 16 amino acids. The V gene end was trimmed by 0 bases and the J gene end by 9 bases; junction bases not matched to a gene: 7. Germline V gene sequence: CDR1 MRHNA, CDR2 SNTAGT. The CDR3 DNA reads TGTGCCAGCAGTGACTCTAGCGGGGGGGCTCACGTTGAGCAGTTCTTC. This sequence encodes CASSDSSGGAHVEQFF.

The chain links TRBV6-5 to TRBJ2-7, with 9 bases aligning to TRBD1. The CDR3 sequence is 14 residues long. In germline, CDR1 is MNHEY, CDR2 SVGAGI. V lost 6 bases and J lost 5; bases outside the gene matches: 8. The CDR3: CASRDRGPGDEQYF. DNA for the CDR3: TGTGCCAGCAGGGACAGGGGTCCGGGAGACGAGCAGTACTTC.

The chain recombines TRBV7-2 with TRBJ2-1; D is possibly TRBD2 (5 bases). Between the trimmed V and J ends, which lost 1 base and 4 bases, there was a span of 11 bases. Germline V lookup: CDR1 SGHTA, CDR2 FQGNSA. CDR3 length: 15 residues. The CDR3 here is CASSLGADLYNEQFF. The CDR3 bases are TGTGCCAGCAGCTTAGGAGCGGACCTATACAATGAGCAGTTCTTC.

The rearrangement links TRBV30 to TRBJ1-1, with D possibly TRBD1 on 5 matching bases. Per the germline V gene, CDR1 is GTSNPN and CDR2 is SVGIG (reference sequence). The length of the CDR3 is 13 residues. V was pared by 0 bases and J by 4 bases, with 9 bases between. The CDR3 is CAWSVGGSTEAFF. As DNA, the CDR3 is TGTGCCTGGAGTGTGGGGGGGTCCACTGAAGCTTTCTTT.

This clone has more than one count but fewer than ten. The V and J genes are TRBV30 and TRBJ1-1, with 12 bases lining up with TRBD1. Germline V lookup: CDR1 GTSNPN, CDR2 SVGIG (reference sequence). This CDR3 has 14 residues. J gave up 7 bases and V 2 bases, and 5 bases lay outside the gene matches. The CDR3 here is CAWSTGTGGLEAFF. In DNA, the CDR3 is TGTGCCTGGAGTACCGGGACAGGGGGCCTTGAAGCTTTCTTT.

The CDR3 here is CASSLVRGRDQPQHF. The CDR3 region has the DNA TGTGCCAGCAGCTTAGTCAGGGGGCGCGACCAGCCCCAGCATTTT. This sequence joins TRBV7-2 and TRBJ1-5; 8 positions match TRBD1. The germline V gene has CDR1 SGHTA and CDR2 FQGNSA. V lost 1 base and J lost 7; bases outside the gene matches: 6. CDR3 length: 15 residues.

The CDR3 protein is CAWSVPTGGGSPLHF. In DNA, the CDR3 is TGTGCCTGGAGTGTCCCAACAGGGGGGGGATCACCCCTCCACTTT. The chain uses TRBV30 and TRBJ1-6, with 8 positions matching TRBD1. V shed 0 bases and J 10 bases; nucleotides not matched to a gene: 8. The germline gives CDR1 GTSNPN, CDR2 SVGIG (reference sequence). The CDR3 totals 15 residues.

This clone was counted a few times. V and J are TRBV7-9 and TRBJ1-2; the match to TRBD1 covers 7 bases. J lost 2 bases, V lost 2 bases, and 14 bases had no gene match. Germline V gene sequence: CDR1 SEHNR, CDR2 FQNEAQ (reference sequence). There are 18 residues in the CDR3. The chain's CDR3 is CASSLRGARDSRNYGYTF. The CDR3 bases are TGTGCCAGCAGCTTAAGGGGGGCACGGGACAGTCGAAACTATGGCTACACCTTC.

The chain combines TRBV19 with TRBJ2-3, with D possibly being TRBD2 (5 bases). The CDR3 consists of 15 residues. Germline assignment: CDR1 LNHDA and CDR2 SQIVND (reference sequence). V was shortened by 7 bases and J by 4 bases, with 18 bases between the two germline ends. The CDR3 is CASNFREGKADTQYF. DNA for the CDR3: TGTGCCAGTAATTTTCGAGAGGGAAAAGCAGATACGCAGTATTTT.

V is TRBV2 and J is TRBJ1-2; TRBD1 might be the D (5 bases). Trimming cost V 4 bases and J 4 bases, with 10 bases left between them. The CDR3 extends over 13 amino acids. Germline CDR1 reads SNHLY; CDR2 reads FYNNEI. CDR3 sequence (DNA): TGTGCCAGCAGTGCAGTCAGGGTCTATGGCTACACCTTC. It yields the protein CASSAVRVYGYTF.

V is TRBV18 and J is TRBJ1-3, with a weak D call TRBD1 (6 bases). Trimming took off 6 bases at V and 1 base at J, with 13 bases between the two ends. Looked up from germline, CDR1 is KGHSH and CDR2 is LQKENI. The length of the CDR3 is 15 residues. The CDR3: CASSLSGQSGNTIYF. The CDR3 region has the DNA TGTGCCAGCTCGTTATCGGGACAATCTGGAAACACCATATATTTT.

This chain connects TRBV5-6 to TRBJ1-6; 7 nucleotides align to TRBD1. The CDR3 contains 16 residues. Germline V gene sequence: CDR1 SGHDT, CDR2 YYEEEE. Trimming took 7 bases from V and 10 from J; bases not matched to a gene: 17. The CDR3 protein is CASFFRGRGESSPLHF. CDR3 coding DNA: TGTGCCAGCTTCTTCCGGGGCAGGGGGGAGAGCTCACCCCTCCACTTT.

V gene TRBV5-1 combines with J gene TRBJ1-2, with D possibly being TRBD1 (5 bases). The V and J ends lost 5 bases and 4 bases respectively, with 9 bases between them. Germline assignment: CDR1 SGHRS and CDR2 YFSETQ. The CDR3 contains 12 residues. The CDR3 here is CASRLDSYGYTF. As DNA, the CDR3 is TGCGCCAGCAGACTTGACAGCTATGGCTACACCTTC. Using reference TRBV5-1 and TRBJ1-2 for the parts outside the CDR3, the full variable domain is KAGVTQTPRYLIKTRGQQVTLSCSPISGHRSVSWYQQTPGQGLQFLFEYFSETQRNKGNFPGRFSGRQFSNSRSEMNVSTLELGDSALYLCASRLDSYGYTFGSGTRLTVV.

V is TRBV7-7 and J is TRBJ2-2, with D perhaps TRBD1 (5 bases). The CDR3 totals 16 residues. Trimming left V 2 bases short and J 4 bases short, with 14 bases between. Germline CDR1 SSHAT, CDR2 FNYEAQ (reference sequence). This CDR3 is CASSLQGPRVTGELFF. CDR3 nucleotide sequence: TGTGCCAGCAGCTTACAGGGTCCTCGTGTCACCGGGGAGCTGTTTTTT.

The chain links TRBV19 to TRBJ2-7; 8 nucleotides match TRBD1. This CDR3 has 14 residues. The junction had 5 bases not matched to a gene; V was cut back by 5 bases and J by 2 bases. Germline-derived CDR1 and CDR2 are LNHDA and SQIVND (reference sequence). Here the CDR3 DNA reads TGTGCCAGTAGTTACCAGGGGGCTGCCTACGAGCAGTACTTC. This sequence encodes CASSYQGAAYEQYF.

The J gene is TRBJ1-6, the V gene TRBV5-1; TRBD1 agrees at 8 bases. Trimming cost V 4 bases and J 5 bases; bases outside gene matches: 2. The CDR3 is 14 amino acids. Per germline, CDR1 SGHRS and CDR2 YFSETQ. The DNA for the CDR3 is TGCGCCAGCAGCCGGGGACAGGATAATTCACCCCTCCACTTT. It is translated as CASSRGQDNSPLHF.

This rearrangement joins TRBV27 to TRBJ1-4; TRBD1 aligns across 7 bases. V shed 5 bases and J 3 bases; nucleotides not matched to a gene: 6. Germline CDR1 MNHEY, CDR2 SMNVEV (reference sequence). This CDR3 comprises 15 residues. CDR3 nucleotide sequence: TGTGCCAGCAGTCCTCAGGGACAGCCTAATGAAAAACTGTTTTTT. This encodes CASSPQGQPNEKLFF. Variable domain in full (rest from reference TRBV27 and TRBJ1-4): EAQVTQNPRYLITVTGKKLTVTCSQNMNHEYMSWYRQDPGLGLRQIYYSMNVEVTDKGDVPEGYKVSRKEKRNFPLILESPSPNQTSLYFCASSPQGQPNEKLFFGSGTQLSVL.

This sequence joins TRBV4-2 and TRBJ1-4; TRBD1 matches 8 bases. The J segment lost 0 bases and the V segment lost 4 bases, leaving 7 bases of the junction unmatched. CDR1 and CDR2 from the germline V gene are LGHNA and YNFKEQ. The CDR3 length is 17 residues. CDR3 loop: CASSLGQGAATNEKLFF. CDR3 coding DNA: TGTGCCAGCAGCCTCGGGCAGGGGGCGGCAACTAATGAAAAACTGTTTTTT.

This clone was detected only a few times. The chain carries TRBV30 and TRBJ1-1; D is undetermined. Per the germline V gene, CDR1 is GTSNPN and CDR2 is SVGIG (reference sequence). This CDR3 has 12 residues. V shed 4 bases and J shed 4 bases, with 10 bases lying between them. The CDR3 is CAWTVSFTEAFF. The CDR3 DNA sequence: TGTGCCTGGACTGTCAGTTTCACTGAAGCTTTCTTT.

The chain links TRBV9 to TRBJ2-2, with TRBD2 identical over 10 bases. V trimming: 0 bases; J trimming: 5 bases; junction bases outside the gene matches: 7. Germline V gives CDR1 SGDLS, CDR2 YYNGEE. This CDR3 has 17 residues. CDR3 DNA: TGTGCCAGCAGCGTAGCTAGCGGGGGATCCCTAACCGGGGAGCTGTTTTTT. This sequence encodes CASSVASGGSLTGELFF.

CDR3 region: CASSQGVGQGYGYTF. CDR3 nucleotides: TGCGCCAGCAGCCAAGGTGTGGGACAGGGGTATGGCTACACCTTC. This chain joins TRBV4-3 and TRBJ1-2; 10 bases are a match to TRBD1. V trimming: 1 base; J trimming: 5 bases; junction bases outside the gene matches: 4. The CDR3 has 15 residues. The V gene's germline CDR1 is LGHNA and CDR2 YSLEER.

The chain carries TRBV2 and TRBJ2-1, with TRBD2 as a possible D gene (5 bases). CDR1 is SNHLY and CDR2 is FYNNEI in the germline V gene. The CDR3 spans 15 residues. V shed 5 bases and J shed 3 bases, with 14 bases lying between them. CDR3 amino acids: CASSTEGTNYNEQFF. CDR3 coding DNA: TGTGCCAGCAGTACAGAGGGAACCAACTACAATGAGCAGTTCTTC.

The rearrangement joins TRBV7-9 to TRBJ1-2, with TRBD1 matching over 12 bases. In germline, CDR1 is SEHNR, CDR2 FQNEAQ (reference sequence). The V segment lost 0 bases and the J segment 7 bases; nucleotides outside the gene matches: 3. This CDR3 region has 15 residues. CDR3 in amino acids: CASSLARDRGRGYTF. DNA for the CDR3: TGTGCCAGCAGCTTAGCCCGGGACAGGGGGCGTGGCTACACCTTC.

The V and J genes are TRBV6-1 and TRBJ2-3, with 10 bases aligning to TRBD2. This CDR3 has 14 amino acids. Germline assignment: CDR1 MNHNS and CDR2 SASEGT. Losses at the gene ends were 9 bases for V and 4 bases for J; bases not matched to a gene: 7. The DNA for the CDR3 is TGTGCCAGTCTAGCGGGAGACCCTGCAGATACGCAGTATTTT. Its translation is CASLAGDPADTQYF.